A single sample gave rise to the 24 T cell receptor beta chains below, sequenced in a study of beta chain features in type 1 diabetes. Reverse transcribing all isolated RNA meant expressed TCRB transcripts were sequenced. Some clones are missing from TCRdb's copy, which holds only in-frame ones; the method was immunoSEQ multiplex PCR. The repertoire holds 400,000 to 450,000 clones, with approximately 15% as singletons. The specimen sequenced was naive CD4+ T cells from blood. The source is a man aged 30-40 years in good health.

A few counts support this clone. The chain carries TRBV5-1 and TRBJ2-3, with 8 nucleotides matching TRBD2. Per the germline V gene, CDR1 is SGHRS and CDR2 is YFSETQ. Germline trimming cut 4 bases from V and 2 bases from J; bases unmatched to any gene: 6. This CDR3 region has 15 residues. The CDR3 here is CASSDRLAPTDTQYF. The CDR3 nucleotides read TGCGCCAGCAGCGATCGACTAGCGCCCACAGATACGCAGTATTTT. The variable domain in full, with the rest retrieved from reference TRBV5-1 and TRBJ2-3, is KAGVTQTPRYLIKTRGQQVTLSCSPISGHRSVSWYQQTPGQGLQFLFEYFSETQRNKGNFPGRFSGRQFSNSRSEMNVSTLELGDSALYLCASSDRLAPTDTQYFGPGTRLTVL.

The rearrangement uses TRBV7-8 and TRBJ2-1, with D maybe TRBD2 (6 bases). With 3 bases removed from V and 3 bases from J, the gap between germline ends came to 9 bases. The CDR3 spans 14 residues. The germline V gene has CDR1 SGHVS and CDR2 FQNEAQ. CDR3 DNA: TGTGCCAGCAGCTTGGGACTGTTCTACAATGAGCAGTTCTTC. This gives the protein CASSLGLFYNEQFF.

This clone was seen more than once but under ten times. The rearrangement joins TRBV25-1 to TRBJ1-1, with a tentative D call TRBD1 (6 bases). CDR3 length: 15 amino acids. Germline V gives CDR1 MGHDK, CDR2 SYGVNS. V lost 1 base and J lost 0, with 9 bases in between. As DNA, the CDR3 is TGTGCCAGCAGTGAATCAGACAGGCTGAACACTGAAGCTTTCTTT. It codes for CASSESDRLNTEAFF.

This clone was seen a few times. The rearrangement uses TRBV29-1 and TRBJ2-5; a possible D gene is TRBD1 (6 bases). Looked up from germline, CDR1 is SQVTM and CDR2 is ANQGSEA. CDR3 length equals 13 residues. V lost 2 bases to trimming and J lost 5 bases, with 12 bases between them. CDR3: CSVEKGVGETQYF. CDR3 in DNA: TGCAGCGTTGAAAAGGGGGTCGGTGAGACCCAGTACTTC.

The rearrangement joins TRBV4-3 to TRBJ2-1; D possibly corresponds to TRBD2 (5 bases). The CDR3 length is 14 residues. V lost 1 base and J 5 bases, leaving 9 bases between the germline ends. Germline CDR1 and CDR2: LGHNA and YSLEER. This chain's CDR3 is CASSQVVGDNEQFF. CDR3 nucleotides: TGCGCCAGCAGCCAAGTCGTGGGAGACAATGAGCAGTTCTTC.

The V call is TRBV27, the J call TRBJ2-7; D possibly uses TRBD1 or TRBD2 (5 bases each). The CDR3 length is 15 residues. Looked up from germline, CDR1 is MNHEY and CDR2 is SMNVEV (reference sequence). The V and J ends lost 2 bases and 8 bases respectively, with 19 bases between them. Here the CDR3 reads CASSLARGRVVKQYF. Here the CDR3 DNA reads TGTGCCAGCAGTTTAGCAAGGGGACGGGTCGTGAAGCAGTACTTC.

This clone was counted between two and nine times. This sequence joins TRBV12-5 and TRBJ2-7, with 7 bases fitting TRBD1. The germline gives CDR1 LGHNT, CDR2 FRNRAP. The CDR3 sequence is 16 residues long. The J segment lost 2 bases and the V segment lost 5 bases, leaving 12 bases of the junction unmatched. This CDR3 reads CASGRQQGPGAYEQYF. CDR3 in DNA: TGTGCTAGTGGTCGTCAACAGGGGCCCGGGGCCTACGAGCAGTACTTC.

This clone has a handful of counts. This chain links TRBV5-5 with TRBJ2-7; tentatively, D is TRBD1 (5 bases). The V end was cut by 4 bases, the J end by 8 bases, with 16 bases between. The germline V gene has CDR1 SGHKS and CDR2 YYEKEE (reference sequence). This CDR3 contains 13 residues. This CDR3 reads CASSLGARDKQYF. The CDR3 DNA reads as TGTGCCAGCAGCCTAGGGGCCAGGGATAAGCAGTACTTC.

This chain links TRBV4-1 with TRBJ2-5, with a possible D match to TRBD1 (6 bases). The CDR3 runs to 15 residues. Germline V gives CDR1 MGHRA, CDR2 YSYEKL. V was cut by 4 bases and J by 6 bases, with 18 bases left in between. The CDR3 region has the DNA TGCGCCAGCAGCCGAAACCGGGACAAGGCAAAGACCCAGTACTTC. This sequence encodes CASSRNRDKAKTQYF.

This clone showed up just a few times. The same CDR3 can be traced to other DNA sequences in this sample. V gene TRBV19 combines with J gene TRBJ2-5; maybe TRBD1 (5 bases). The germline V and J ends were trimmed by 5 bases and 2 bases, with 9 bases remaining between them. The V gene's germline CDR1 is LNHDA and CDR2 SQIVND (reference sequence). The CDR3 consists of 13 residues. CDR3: CASSSQGQETQYF. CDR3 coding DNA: TGTGCCAGTAGTTCCCAGGGTCAAGAGACCCAGTACTTC.

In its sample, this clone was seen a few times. The CDR3 spells CASSQQQLNTEAFF. CDR3 sequence (DNA): TGCGCCAGCAGCCAACAACAGCTGAACACTGAAGCTTTCTTT. The chain couples TRBV4-1 to TRBJ1-1; no reliable D call. CDR3 length: 14 residues. Trimming removed 2 bases from V and 0 bases from J, with 7 bases in between. Per the germline V gene, CDR1 is MGHRA and CDR2 is YSYEKL.

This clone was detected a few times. The CDR3 is CASSSTWAKNIQYF. As DNA, the CDR3 is TGTGCCAGCAGCTCAACTTGGGCCAAAAACATTCAGTACTTC. J is TRBJ2-4 and V is TRBV7-2; D not certain. The CDR3 sequence is 14 residues long. Trimming stripped 4 bases from V and 1 base from J, with 8 bases between. Per the germline V gene, CDR1 is SGHTA and CDR2 is FQGNSA.

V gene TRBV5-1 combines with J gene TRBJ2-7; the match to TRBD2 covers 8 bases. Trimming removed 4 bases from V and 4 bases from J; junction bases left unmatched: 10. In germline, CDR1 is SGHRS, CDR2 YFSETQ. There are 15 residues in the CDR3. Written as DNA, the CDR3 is TGCGCCAGCAGCCTAAACAGCGGGGGACCTTACGAGCAGTACTTC. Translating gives CASSLNSGGPYEQYF.

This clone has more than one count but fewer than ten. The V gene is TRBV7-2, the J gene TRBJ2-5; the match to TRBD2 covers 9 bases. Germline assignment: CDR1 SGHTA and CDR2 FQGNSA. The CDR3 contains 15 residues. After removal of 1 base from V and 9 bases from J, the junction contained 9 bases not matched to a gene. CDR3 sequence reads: CASSLVRAGGRSQYF. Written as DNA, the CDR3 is TGTGCCAGCAGCTTAGTGCGAGCGGGGGGCCGGTCCCAGTACTTC.

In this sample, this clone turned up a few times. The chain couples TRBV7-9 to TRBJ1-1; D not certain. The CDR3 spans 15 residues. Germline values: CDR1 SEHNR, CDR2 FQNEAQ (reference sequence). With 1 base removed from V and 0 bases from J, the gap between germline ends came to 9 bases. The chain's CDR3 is CASSLEEALNTEAFF. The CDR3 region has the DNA TGTGCCAGCAGCTTAGAGGAGGCCTTGAACACTGAAGCTTTCTTT.

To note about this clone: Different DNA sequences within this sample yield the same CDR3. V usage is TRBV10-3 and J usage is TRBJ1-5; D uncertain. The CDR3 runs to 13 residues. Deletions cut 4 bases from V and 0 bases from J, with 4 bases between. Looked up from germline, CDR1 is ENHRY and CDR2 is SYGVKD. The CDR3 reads CAISVDSNQPQHF. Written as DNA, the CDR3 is TGTGCCATCAGTGTCGATAGCAATCAGCCCCAGCATTTT.

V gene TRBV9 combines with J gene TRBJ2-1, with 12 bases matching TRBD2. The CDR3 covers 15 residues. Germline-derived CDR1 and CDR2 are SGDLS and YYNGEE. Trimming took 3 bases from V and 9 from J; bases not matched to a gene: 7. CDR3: CASSERLAGVSEQFF. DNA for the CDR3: TGTGCCAGCAGCGAACGACTAGCGGGAGTATCTGAGCAGTTCTTC.

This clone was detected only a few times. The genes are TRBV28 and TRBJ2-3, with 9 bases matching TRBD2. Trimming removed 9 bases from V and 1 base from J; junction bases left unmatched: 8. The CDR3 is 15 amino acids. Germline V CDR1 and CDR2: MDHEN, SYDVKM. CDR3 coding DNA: TGTGCCAGTAGTACTAGACTAGCGGGCACAGATACGCAGTATTTT. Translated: CASSTRLAGTDTQYF.

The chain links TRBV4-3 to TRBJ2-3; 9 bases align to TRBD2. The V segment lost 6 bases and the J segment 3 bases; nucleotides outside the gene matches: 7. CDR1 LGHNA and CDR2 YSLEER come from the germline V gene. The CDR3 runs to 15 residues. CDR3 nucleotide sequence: TGCGCCAGCAGTCGTTCTAGCGGGATTACAGATACGCAGTATTTT. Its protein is CASSRSSGITDTQYF.

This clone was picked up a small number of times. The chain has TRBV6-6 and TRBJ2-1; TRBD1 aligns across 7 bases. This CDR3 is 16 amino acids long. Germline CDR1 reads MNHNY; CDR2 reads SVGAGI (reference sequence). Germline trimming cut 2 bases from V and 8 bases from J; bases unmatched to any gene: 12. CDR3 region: CASSYGRDRLAYEQFF. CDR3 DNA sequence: TGTGCCAGCAGTTACGGTCGGGACAGACTTGCGTATGAGCAGTTCTTC.

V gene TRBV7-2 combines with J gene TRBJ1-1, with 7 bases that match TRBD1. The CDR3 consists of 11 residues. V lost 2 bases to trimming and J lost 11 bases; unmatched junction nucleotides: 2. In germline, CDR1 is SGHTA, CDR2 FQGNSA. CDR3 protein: CASSLYRGAFF. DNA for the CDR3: TGTGCCAGCAGCTTATACAGGGGCGCTTTCTTT.

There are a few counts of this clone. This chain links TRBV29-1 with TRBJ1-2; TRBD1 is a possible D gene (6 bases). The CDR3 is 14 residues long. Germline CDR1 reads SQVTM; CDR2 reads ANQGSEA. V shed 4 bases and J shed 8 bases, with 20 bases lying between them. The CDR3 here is CSVAPNRDLSGYTF. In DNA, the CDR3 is TGCAGCGTTGCCCCTAACAGGGACCTGAGCGGCTACACCTTC.

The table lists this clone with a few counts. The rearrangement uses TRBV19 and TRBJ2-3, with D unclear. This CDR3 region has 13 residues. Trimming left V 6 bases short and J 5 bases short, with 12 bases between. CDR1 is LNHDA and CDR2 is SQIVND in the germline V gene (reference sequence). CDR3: CASRNTVLDTQYF. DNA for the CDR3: TGTGCCAGTAGAAACACGGTTTTAGATACGCAGTATTTT.

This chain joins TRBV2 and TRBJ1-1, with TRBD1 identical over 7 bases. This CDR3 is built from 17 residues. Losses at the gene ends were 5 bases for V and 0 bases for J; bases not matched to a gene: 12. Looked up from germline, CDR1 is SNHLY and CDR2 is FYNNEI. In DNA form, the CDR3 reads TGTGCCAGCAGTCCCTCGGTACCGACAGGGATGAACACTGAAGCTTTCTTT. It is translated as CASSPSVPTGMNTEAFF.